One and the same sample provided the 10 T cell receptor beta chains below, sequenced in a study of control samples from healthy donors and cancer patients. Only in-frame clones appear in the TCRdb table, and some are missing; sequencing was by immunoSEQ multiplex PCR. The table lists 120,000 or so clones, about 90% of them singletons. Sequenced sample: blood. All receptors come from a man between 18 and 35 years old in good health.

The V gene is TRBV28, the J gene TRBJ1-5; 9 bases agree with TRBD1. The CDR3 has 16 amino acids. J lost 4 bases, V lost 5 bases, and 9 bases had no gene match. Germline CDR1 and CDR2: MDHEN and SYDVKM. For the CDR3, the DNA is TGTGCCAGCAGTCCCTACGGGACAGGGAAAAATCAGCCCCAGCATTTT. Translating it yields CASSPYGTGKNQPQHF.

The chain joins TRBV30 to TRBJ2-7; the match to TRBD1 covers 10 bases. V lost 0 bases and J lost 5; bases outside the gene matches: 7. Germline-derived CDR1 and CDR2 are GTSNPN and SVGIG (reference sequence). The CDR3 is 15 residues long. The CDR3 DNA is TGTGCCTGGAGTGTAGGTGGGACAGGGGTCCACGAGCAGTACTTC. Translation gives CAWSVGGTGVHEQYF.

V and J are TRBV5-8 and TRBJ1-2; 8 nucleotides agree with TRBD1. Losses at the gene ends were 2 bases for V and 3 bases for J; bases not matched to a gene: 6. The V gene's germline CDR1 is SGHTS and CDR2 YDEGEE. There are 15 residues in the CDR3. DNA of the CDR3: TGTGCCAGCAGCTTATTGACAGGGGCCCACTATGGCTACACCTTC. Translating gives CASSLLTGAHYGYTF.

This chain links TRBV10-3 with TRBJ2-5, with TRBD2 matching 7 bases. Unmatched junction bases numbered 12, after V lost 6 bases and J lost 5 bases. Germline V lookup: CDR1 ENHRY, CDR2 SYGVKD. This CDR3 has 15 residues. CDR3 nucleotide sequence: TGTGCCATCAGGTTGGCTAGCGGACCTTTGGAGACCCAGTACTTC. It translates to CAIRLASGPLETQYF.

The chain joins TRBV5-4 to TRBJ1-1; D gene ambiguous. CDR1 is SGHNT and CDR2 is YYREEE in the germline V gene (reference sequence). Trimming pared 4 bases from V and 0 bases from J, leaving 4 bases between. The CDR3 has 12 residues. The CDR3, as DNA: TGTGCCAGCAGCCGAGTGAACACTGAAGCTTTCTTT. Residues: CASSRVNTEAFF.

This sequence joins TRBV18 and TRBJ2-1; 13 bases match TRBD2. V lost 5 bases to trimming and J lost 5 bases; unmatched junction nucleotides: 3. The CDR3 runs 15 residues. Germline CDR1 and CDR2: KGHSH and LQKENI. The CDR3 region is CASSTGTSGNNEQFF. In DNA, the CDR3 is TGTGCCAGCTCAACCGGGACTAGCGGGAACAATGAGCAGTTCTTC.

The V call is TRBV24-1, the J call TRBJ2-2, with 9 bases identical to TRBD2. The CDR3 spans 19 residues. V was clipped by 4 bases and J by 3 bases; unmatched bases: 14. Germline loops: CDR1 KGHDR, CDR2 SFDVKD. The CDR3 loop is CATSESPWREGLDTGELFF. CDR3 DNA: TGTGCCACCAGTGAGTCCCCCTGGCGGGAGGGCCTGGACACCGGGGAGCTGTTTTTT.

This chain connects TRBV27 to TRBJ1-2, with unresolved D. Trimming stripped 4 bases from V and 11 bases from J, with 14 bases between. Germline V gene sequence: CDR1 MNHEY, CDR2 SMNVEV (reference sequence). CDR3 length: 12 residues. This chain's CDR3 is CASSSGPPGYTF. The CDR3 DNA reads TGTGCCAGCAGTTCGGGCCCTCCGGGGTACACCTTC.

This chain links TRBV6-1 with TRBJ1-6; D remains unclear. CDR3 length: 15 residues. CDR1 and CDR2 (germline): MNHNS, SASEGT. Trimming removed 2 bases from V and 4 bases from J, with 9 bases in between. The CDR3 coding sequence is TGTGCCAGCAGTGAATTTGGGCAGTATAATTCACCCCTCCACTTT. Residues: CASSEFGQYNSPLHF.

The chain combines TRBV6-5 with TRBJ2-1; a weak D match, TRBD1 (5 bases). Germline V gene lookup returns CDR1 MNHEY and CDR2 SVGAGI. V was trimmed by 6 bases and J by 3 bases, leaving 12 bases between them. CDR3 size: 14 residues. The CDR3 is CASSLDTHYNEQFF. The CDR3 DNA sequence: TGTGCCAGCAGCCTGGACACCCACTACAATGAGCAGTTCTTC.